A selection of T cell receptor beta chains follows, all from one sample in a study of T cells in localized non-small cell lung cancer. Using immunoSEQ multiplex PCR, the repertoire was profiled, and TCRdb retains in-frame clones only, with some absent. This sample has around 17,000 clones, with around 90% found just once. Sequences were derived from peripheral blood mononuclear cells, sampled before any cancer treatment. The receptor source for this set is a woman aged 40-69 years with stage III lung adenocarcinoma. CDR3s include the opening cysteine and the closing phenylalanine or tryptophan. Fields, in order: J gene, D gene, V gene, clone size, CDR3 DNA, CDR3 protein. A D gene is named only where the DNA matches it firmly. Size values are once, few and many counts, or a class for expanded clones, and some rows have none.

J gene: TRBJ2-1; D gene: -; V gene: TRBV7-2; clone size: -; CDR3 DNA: TGTGCCAGCAGCTTAGTTGCAGGGACCTACAATGAGCAGTTCTTC; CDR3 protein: CASSLVAGTYNEQFF
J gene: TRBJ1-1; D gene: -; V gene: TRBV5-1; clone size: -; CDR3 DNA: TGCGCCAGCAGCCCTGACAGGTGGGACACTGAAGCTTTCTTT; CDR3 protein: CASSPDRWDTEAFF
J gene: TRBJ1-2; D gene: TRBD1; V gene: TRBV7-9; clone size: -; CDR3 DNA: TGTGCCAGCAGCTCGATACATACAGGGGCCGGTAACTATGGCTACACCTTC; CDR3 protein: CASSSIHTGAGNYGYTF
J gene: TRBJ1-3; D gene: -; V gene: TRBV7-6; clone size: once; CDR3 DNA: TGTGCCAGCAGCTCCATTCCGACTGTACGCTCTGGAAACACCATATATTTT; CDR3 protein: CASSSIPTVRSGNTIYF
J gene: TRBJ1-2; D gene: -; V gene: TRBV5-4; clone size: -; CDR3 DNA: TGTGCCAGCAGCTTGGATCCGGGTAGGGGATATGGCTACACCTTC; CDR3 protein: CASSLDPGRGYGYTF
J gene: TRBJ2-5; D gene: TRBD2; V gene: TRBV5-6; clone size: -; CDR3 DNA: TGTGCCAGCAGCTTGGACGGCGGGAGGGCCGGAGAGACCCAGTACTTC; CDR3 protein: CASSLDGGRAGETQYF
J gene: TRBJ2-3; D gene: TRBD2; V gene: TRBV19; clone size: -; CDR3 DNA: TGTGCCAGTAGTATAGAACTAGCGGGGGTTATGCAGTATTTT; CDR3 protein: CASSIELAGVMQYF
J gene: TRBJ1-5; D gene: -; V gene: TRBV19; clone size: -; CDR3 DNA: TGTGCCAGTAGTATAGATTGGGGGGATCAGCCCCAGCATTTT; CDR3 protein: CASSIDWGDQPQHF
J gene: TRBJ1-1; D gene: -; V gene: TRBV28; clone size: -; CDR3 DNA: TGTGCCAGCAGCCGCTCTGACCTTGGGAACACTGAAGCTTTCTTT; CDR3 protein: CASSRSDLGNTEAFF
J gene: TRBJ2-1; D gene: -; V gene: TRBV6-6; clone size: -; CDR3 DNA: TGTGCCAGCACGGGTATCGGCAATGAGCAGTTCTTC; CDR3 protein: CASTGIGNEQFF